The 24 T cell receptor beta chains listed next were all sequenced from one sample in a study of blood T cell repertoires in COVID-19. Assay: immunoSEQ multiplex PCR; the TCRdb copy retains only in-frame clones and omits some. The sample yields around 100,000 clones, 75% to 90% seen once. Sequenced material: peripheral blood. These receptor sequences come from a human donor in a cohort sampled during active or convalescent COVID-19.

This clone was counted once. V and J are TRBV28 and TRBJ2-1, with 8 bases fitting TRBD1. CDR1 and CDR2 (germline): MDHEN, SYDVKM. This CDR3 spans 14 amino acids. Unmatched junction bases numbered 8, after V lost 10 bases and J lost 3 bases. The CDR3: CATTRTGYYNEQFF. The CDR3 nucleotides read TGTGCCACCACTAGGACAGGGTACTACAATGAGCAGTTCTTC.

This clone was seen a few times. The chain uses TRBV11-3 and TRBJ1-5; possibly TRBD1 for D (6 bases). CDR3 length: 17 amino acids. Germline-derived CDR1 and CDR2 are SGHNT and YENEEA. The V end lost 4 bases, the J end lost 1 base, and 17 bases lay between the germline ends. Written as DNA, the CDR3 is TGTGCCAGCAGCTCGATCTTGAACAGGGAAAGCAATCAGCCCCAGCATTTT. This translates into CASSSILNRESNQPQHF.

The chain links TRBV19 to TRBJ1-5, with D perhaps matching TRBD1 (5 bases). CDR3 length: 15 residues. The V end was cut by 3 bases, the J end by 4 bases, with 13 bases between. Per the germline V gene, CDR1 is LNHDA and CDR2 is SQIVND (reference sequence). Here the CDR3 DNA reads TGTGCCAGTAGTATCGTGTGGGGGGGTAATCAGCCCCAGCATTTT. Encoded protein: CASSIVWGGNQPQHF.

The chain employs TRBV6-5 and TRBJ1-2; D gene ambiguous. The germline V and J ends were trimmed by 5 bases and 8 bases, with 15 bases remaining between them. The CDR3 is 13 amino acids. CDR1 and CDR2 from the germline V gene are MNHEY and SVGAGI. The CDR3 protein is CASSPSRLWGYTF. The DNA for the CDR3 is TGTGCCAGCAGTCCCTCGCGCCTTTGGGGCTACACCTTC.

This chain joins TRBV7-6 and TRBJ1-5, with a tentative D call TRBD1 (6 bases). V was shortened by 5 bases and J by 5 bases, with 16 bases between the two germline ends. Germline V gene data show CDR1 as SGHVS and CDR2 as FNYEAQ. The CDR3 runs 15 residues. The CDR3 DNA sequence: TGTGCCAGCAGCCAGTTCGACGGGGGGCATCAGCCCCAGCATTTT. Its protein product is CASSQFDGGHQPQHF.

This clone turned up a few times. The chain couples TRBV7-3 to TRBJ1-2; D is ambiguous. The CDR3 runs 13 residues. Trimming took off 2 bases at V and 5 bases at J, with 9 bases between the two ends. Germline V gene sequence: CDR1 SGHTA, CDR2 FQGTGA. This CDR3 reads CASSLLAGYGYTF. In nucleotides, the CDR3 is TGTGCCAGCAGCTTATTGGCGGGATATGGCTACACCTTC.

The CDR3, as DNA: TGTGCCAGCAGTATCCATTACTCTACCGATACCGGGGAGCTGTTTTTT. Amino acids: CASSIHYSTDTGELFF. The rearrangement uses TRBV27 and TRBJ2-2; no clear D gene. V was trimmed by 5 bases and J by 5 bases, leaving 18 bases between them. The V gene's germline CDR1 is MNHEY and CDR2 SMNVEV (reference sequence). The CDR3 totals 16 residues.

This clone has a single count. The chain is built from TRBV19 and TRBJ2-5, with 14 bases aligning to TRBD2. The junction had 3 bases not matched to a gene; V was cut back by 4 bases and J by 2 bases. The CDR3 extends over 16 amino acids. The V gene's germline CDR1 is LNHDA and CDR2 SQIVND (reference sequence). This CDR3 reads CASSRTSGGNQETQYF. The CDR3 region has the DNA TGTGCCAGTAGTAGGACTAGCGGGGGGAATCAAGAGACCCAGTACTTC.

The sample holds a few counts of this clone. The chain couples TRBV12-3 or TRBV12-4 to TRBJ1-5; no reliable D call. This CDR3 spans 13 amino acids. V lost 6 bases, J lost 5 bases, and 11 bases lay in between. CDR3 sequence (DNA): TGTGCCAGCAGCCTCGCAGAAGATCAGCCCCAGCATTTT. It encodes CASSLAEDQPQHF.

The CDR3 region has the DNA TGTGCCAGCAGTTCAACCGGGGGCTACAATGAGCAGTTCTTC. Its translation is CASSSTGGYNEQFF. The rearrangement links TRBV6-5 to TRBJ2-1; perhaps TRBD2 as D (6 bases). Germline V gene sequence: CDR1 MNHEY, CDR2 SVGAGI. This CDR3 spans 14 amino acids. Trimming took off 4 bases at V and 3 bases at J, with 10 bases between the two ends.

This chain links TRBV6-6 with TRBJ1-2; D ambiguous. CDR3 length equals 15 residues. The germline V gene has CDR1 MNHNY and CDR2 SVGAGI (reference sequence). Deletions cut 2 bases from V and 2 bases from J, with 12 bases between. The CDR3 region is CASSYARSGNYGYTF. DNA for the CDR3: TGTGCCAGCAGTTACGCGCGGTCGGGGAACTATGGCTACACCTTC.

This chain links TRBV16 with TRBJ1-1; unclear D gene. Germline CDR1 is KGHSY and CDR2 is FQNENV. This CDR3 spans 13 amino acids. Trimming took off 4 bases at V and 11 bases at J, with 17 bases between the two ends. CDR3: CASSPRWRALAFF. In DNA form, the CDR3 reads TGTGCCAGCAGCCCCAGGTGGAGGGCCCTCGCTTTCTTT.

The V call is TRBV5-5, the J call TRBJ2-3, with a possible D match to TRBD2 (5 bases). The germline V gene has CDR1 SGHKS and CDR2 YYEKEE (reference sequence). V dropped 4 bases and J dropped 2 bases, with 14 bases sitting between them. This CDR3 spans 15 amino acids. CDR3 sequence: CASSQLGGPTDTQYF. The CDR3 nucleotides are TGTGCCAGCAGCCAACTAGGCGGACCCACAGATACGCAGTATTTT.

The V gene is TRBV25-1, the J gene TRBJ1-3; the D is unclear. The length of the CDR3 is 16 residues. Germline CDR1 MGHDK, CDR2 SYGVNS. Trimming took 4 bases from V and 1 from J, leaving 14 bases between them. CDR3 bases: TGTGCCAGCAGTGGTTCAGGAAAAAGGTCTGGAAACACCATATATTTT. Translated: CASSGSGKRSGNTIYF. Full variable domain (missing parts from reference TRBV25-1 and TRBJ1-3): EADIYQTPRYLVIGTGKKITLECSQTMGHDKMYWYQQDPGMELHLIHYSYGVNSTEKGDLSSESTVSRIRTEHFPLTLESARPSHTSQYLCASSGSGKRSGNTIYFGEGSWLTVV.

The gene calls are TRBV7-3 and TRBJ1-1; no clear D. CDR1 and CDR2 (germline): SGHTA, FQGTGA. The CDR3 covers 14 residues. Between the trimmed V and J ends, which lost 5 bases and 4 bases, there was a span of 14 bases. The CDR3: CASSPVPRSTEAFF. As DNA, the CDR3 is TGTGCCAGCAGCCCTGTACCCCGCAGCACTGAAGCTTTCTTT.

The V and J genes are TRBV7-2 and TRBJ2-2; 9 positions agree with TRBD2. There are 16 residues in the CDR3. CDR1 and CDR2 (germline): SGHTA, FQGNSA. J was trimmed by 4 bases and V by 1 base; bases with no gene match: 4. The CDR3 spells CASSLGTSAATGELFF. In nucleotides, the CDR3 is TGTGCCAGCAGCTTAGGGACTAGCGCTGCCACCGGGGAGCTGTTTTTT.

The rearrangement links TRBV7-8 to TRBJ2-4; D is perhaps TRBD1 (6 bases). This CDR3 has 16 residues. Trimming removed 5 bases at V and 6 bases at J, with 20 bases between. Germline loops: CDR1 SGHVS, CDR2 FQNEAQ. The CDR3 spells CASSDKPRDKRNIQYF. The CDR3 DNA sequence: TGTGCCAGCAGCGATAAACCCCGGGACAAGAGAAACATTCAGTACTTC.

This clone has just a few counts. This chain connects TRBV30 to TRBJ1-1; D remains ambiguous. The CDR3 has 11 amino acids. Germline CDR1 and CDR2: GTSNPN and SVGIG (reference sequence). V lost 6 bases and J lost 10, with 15 bases in between. The CDR3 sequence: CACGPGVAAFF. The CDR3 nucleotides are TGTGCCTGTGGCCCGGGAGTTGCAGCTTTCTTT.

The J gene is TRBJ2-3, the V gene TRBV5-6, with TRBD2 as a possible D gene (7 bases). The germline V gene encodes CDR1 SGHDT and CDR2 YYEEEE. CDR3 length: 15 residues. V gave up 3 bases and J gave up 2 bases, with 13 bases separating them. This chain's CDR3 is CASSSRRGATDTQYF. The DNA of the CDR3 is TGTGCCAGCAGCTCCCGCCGGGGGGCCACAGATACGCAGTATTTT.

The chain combines TRBV3-1 (or the pseudogene TRBV3-2) with TRBJ1-2; unclear D gene. Trimming took off 0 bases at V and 5 bases at J, with 7 bases between the two ends. This CDR3 has 13 residues. CDR1 and CDR2 from the germline V gene are LGHDT and YNNKEL (reference sequence). CDR3: CASSQDPGYGYTF. Here the CDR3 DNA reads TGTGCCAGCAGCCAAGATCCCGGGTATGGCTACACCTTC.

In this sample, this clone turned up once. V and J are TRBV4-2 and TRBJ1-2; the match to TRBD1 covers 7 bases. The CDR3 is 14 residues long. After removal of 4 bases from V and 2 bases from J, the junction contained 4 bases not matched to a gene. CDR1 LGHNA and CDR2 YNFKEQ come from the germline V gene. The CDR3 DNA reads TGTGCCAGCAGCCGCGGACAGGAGAACTATGGCTACACCTTC. The encoded protein is CASSRGQENYGYTF.

In its sample, this clone is medium-sized. CDR3 sequence (DNA): TGTGCCAGCAGCTTAGACGTGACAGGGGACTATGGCTACACCTTC. As protein: CASSLDVTGDYGYTF. The chain couples TRBV7-9 to TRBJ1-2, with TRBD1 identical over 8 bases. The CDR3 is 15 amino acids. With V trimmed by 1 base and J by 3 bases, 4 bases remained unmatched. The germline CDR1 and CDR2 sequences are SEHNR and FQNEAQ (reference sequence).

This chain joins TRBV28 and TRBJ1-5; D gene ambiguous. Trimming took 7 bases from V and 15 from J, leaving 16 bases between them. The CDR3 is made up of 11 amino acids. Germline V gene sequence: CDR1 MDHEN, CDR2 SYDVKM. The CDR3 loop is CASTGRRVVHF. Here the CDR3 DNA reads TGTGCCAGCACCGGCCGGCGGGTTGTGCATTTT.

The rearrangement uses TRBV12-3 or TRBV12-4 and TRBJ2-7; tentative D call: TRBD1 (5 bases). The CDR3 totals 11 residues. V was pared by 5 bases and J by 5 bases, with 7 bases between. The CDR3 loop is CASSQGHEQYF. The CDR3 region has the DNA TGTGCCAGCAGTCAGGGCCACGAGCAGTACTTC.